Shown below are 11 T cell receptor beta chains from a single sample sequenced in a study of blood T cells in healthy people across ages. Through a sample-barcoded 5' primer and a J-beta primer mix, a second PCR was run for about 6 to 12 cycles. A single record per CDR3 protein comes from TCRdb applying MiXCR to the 5' RACE reads. The sample has under 1 million distinct CDR3 sequences; under 55% are singletons. Specimen: blood. These receptors originate from a man in his sixties in good health.

The genes are TRBV5-4 and TRBJ1-2; 7 nucleotides agree with TRBD1. V lost 1 base to trimming and J lost 7 bases; unmatched junction nucleotides: 4. The CDR3 is 13 residues long. Germline values: CDR1 SGHNT, CDR2 YYREEE (reference sequence). Here the CDR3 DNA reads TGTGCCAGCAGCTTGATGGACAGGCGTGGCTACACCTTC. The encoded protein is CASSLMDRRGYTF.

This sequence joins TRBV19 and TRBJ2-1; D might be TRBD1 (6 bases). Per germline, CDR1 LNHDA and CDR2 SQIVND (reference sequence). The CDR3 sequence is 15 residues long. Trimming took 5 bases from V and 2 from J, leaving 13 bases between them. The CDR3 bases are TGTGCCAGTAGTCTCCCGGGACACACCTACAATGAGCAGTTCTTC. Amino acids: CASSLPGHTYNEQFF.

This sequence joins TRBV5-1 and TRBJ1-2, with a weak D call TRBD1 (6 bases). The CDR3 is 13 residues long. Germline-derived CDR1 and CDR2 are SGHRS and YFSETQ. Trimming removed 4 bases at V and 6 bases at J, with 13 bases between. CDR3 loop: CASSVQGGDGYTF. The DNA of the CDR3 is TGCGCCAGCAGCGTACAGGGAGGGGATGGCTACACCTTC.

J is TRBJ2-1 and V is TRBV6-2 or TRBV6-3; tentative D call: TRBD1 (6 bases). The V end was cut by 0 bases, the J end by 10 bases, with 19 bases between. Germline V gives CDR1 MNHEY, CDR2 SVGEGT. CDR3 length: 16 residues. CDR3 region: CASSYSQDRLTYEQFF. CDR3 in DNA: TGTGCCAGCAGTTACTCCCAAGACAGGTTAACCTACGAGCAGTTCTTC.

The chain combines TRBV20-1 with TRBJ2-7, with D possibly matching TRBD1 (5 bases). With 0 bases removed from V and 7 bases from J, the gap between germline ends came to 16 bases. This CDR3 has 14 amino acids. The germline V gene has CDR1 DFQATT and CDR2 SNEGSKA (reference sequence). The CDR3 loop is CSARDLRQNNEQYF. CDR3 nucleotide sequence: TGCAGTGCTAGAGATCTCCGACAGAACAATGAGCAGTACTTC.

This rearrangement joins TRBV7-2 to TRBJ1-5; no clear D. Germline loops: CDR1 SGHTA, CDR2 FQGNSA. The CDR3 length is 15 residues. Trimming removed 1 base from V and 0 bases from J, with 7 bases in between. The CDR3 reads CASSLVGYSNQPQHF. CDR3 DNA: TGTGCCAGCAGCTTAGTGGGTTATAGCAATCAGCCCCAGCATTTT. The complete variable domain, with remaining parts taken from reference TRBV7-2 and TRBJ1-5, reads GAGVSQSPSNKVTEKGKDVELRCDPISGHTALYWYRQSLGQGLEFLIYFQGNSAPDKSGLPSDRFSAERTGGSVSTLTIQRTQQEDSAVYLCASSLVGYSNQPQHFGDGTRLSIL.

This clonotype was counted at least ten times. The chain has TRBV12-3 or TRBV12-4 and TRBJ2-1, with TRBD2 matching over 14 bases. The CDR3 is 17 residues long. V shed 6 bases and J 2 bases; nucleotides not matched to a gene: 6. The CDR3 bases are TGTGCCAGCAGGGGGTGGACTAGCGGGGGGACCTACAATGAGCAGTTCTTC. This translates into CASRGWTSGGTYNEQFF.

The rearrangement links TRBV15 to TRBJ1-2; perhaps TRBD1 as D (5 bases). Germline V gives CDR1 LNHNV, CDR2 YYDKDF (reference sequence). Trimming cost V 1 base and J 4 bases, with 7 bases left between them. CDR3 length: 13 amino acids. The DNA for the CDR3 is TGTGCCACCAGCAGAGGGGGACGCTATGGCTACACCTTC. Translated: CATSRGGRYGYTF.

The chain combines TRBV4-2 with TRBJ2-6; unclear D gene. This CDR3 has 14 residues. Germline V CDR1 and CDR2: LGHNA, YNFKEQ. Between the trimmed V and J ends, which lost 0 bases and 2 bases, there was a span of 2 bases. CDR3 sequence (DNA): TGTGCCAGCAGCCAAGAGCCTGGGGCCAACGTCCTGACTTTC. Translation: CASSQEPGANVLTF.

The rearrangement joins TRBV6-1 to TRBJ2-7; no definite D call. Germline V CDR1 and CDR2: MNHNS, SASEGT. There are 18 residues in the CDR3. V lost 2 bases and J lost 4, with 24 bases in between. The DNA for the CDR3 is TGTGCCAGCAGTGAAATAGCCGGACGGCCAGTATTATCTTACGAGCAGTACTTC. Encoded protein: CASSEIAGRPVLSYEQYF.

To note about this clonotype: One junction end does not reproduce the germline sequence, and a read error may be involved. J is TRBJ2-5 and V is TRBV7-2, with 7 bases identical to TRBD2. The CDR3 length is 14 residues. Germline CDR1 reads SGHTA; CDR2 reads FQGNSA. In nucleotides, the CDR3 is TGTGCTAGCAACTCCGGGGGGTCCTACAATGAGCAGTACTTC. Translated, it gives CASNSGGSYNEQYF.